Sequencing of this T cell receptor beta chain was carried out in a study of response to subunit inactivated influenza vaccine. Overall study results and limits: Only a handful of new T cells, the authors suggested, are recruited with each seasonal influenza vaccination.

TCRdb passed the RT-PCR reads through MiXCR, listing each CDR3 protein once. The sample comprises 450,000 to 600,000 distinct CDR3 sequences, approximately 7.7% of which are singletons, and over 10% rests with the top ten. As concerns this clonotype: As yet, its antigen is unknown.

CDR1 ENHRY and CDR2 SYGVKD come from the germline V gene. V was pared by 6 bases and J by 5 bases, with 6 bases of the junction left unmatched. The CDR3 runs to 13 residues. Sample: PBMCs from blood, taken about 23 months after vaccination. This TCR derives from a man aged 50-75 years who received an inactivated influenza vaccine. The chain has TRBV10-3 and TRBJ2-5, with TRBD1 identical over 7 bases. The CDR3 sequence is CAISDRVEETQYF. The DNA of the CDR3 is TGTGCCATCAGCGACAGGGTTGAGGAGACCCAGTACTTC.